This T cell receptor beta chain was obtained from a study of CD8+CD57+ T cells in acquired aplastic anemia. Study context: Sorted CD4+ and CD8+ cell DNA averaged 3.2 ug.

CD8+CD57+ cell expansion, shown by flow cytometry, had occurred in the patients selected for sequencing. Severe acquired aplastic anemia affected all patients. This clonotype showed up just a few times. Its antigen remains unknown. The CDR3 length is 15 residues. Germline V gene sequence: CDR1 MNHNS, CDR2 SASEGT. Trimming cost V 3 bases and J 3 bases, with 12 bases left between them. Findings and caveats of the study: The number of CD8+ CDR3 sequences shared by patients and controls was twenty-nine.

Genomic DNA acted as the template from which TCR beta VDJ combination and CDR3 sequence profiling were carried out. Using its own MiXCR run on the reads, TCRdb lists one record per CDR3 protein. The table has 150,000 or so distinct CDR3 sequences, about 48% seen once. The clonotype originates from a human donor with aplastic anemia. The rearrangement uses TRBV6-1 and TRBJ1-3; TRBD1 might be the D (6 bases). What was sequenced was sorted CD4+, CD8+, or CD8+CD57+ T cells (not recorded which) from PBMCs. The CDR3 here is CASSEWGQDGNTIYF. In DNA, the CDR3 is TGTGCCAGCAGTGAGTGGGGGCAGGATGGAAACACCATATATTTT.